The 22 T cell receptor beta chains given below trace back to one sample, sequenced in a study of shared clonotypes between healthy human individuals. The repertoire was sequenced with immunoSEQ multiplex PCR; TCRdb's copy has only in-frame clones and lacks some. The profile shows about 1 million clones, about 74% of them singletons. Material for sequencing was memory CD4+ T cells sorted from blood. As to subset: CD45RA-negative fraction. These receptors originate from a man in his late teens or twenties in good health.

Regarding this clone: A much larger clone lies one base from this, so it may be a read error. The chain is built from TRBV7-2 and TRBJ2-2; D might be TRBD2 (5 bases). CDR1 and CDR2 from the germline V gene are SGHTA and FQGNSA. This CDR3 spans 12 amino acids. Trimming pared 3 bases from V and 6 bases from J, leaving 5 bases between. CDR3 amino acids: CASSFGAGELFF. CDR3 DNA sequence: TGTGCCAGCAGCTTCGGGGCCGGGGAGCTGTTTTTT.

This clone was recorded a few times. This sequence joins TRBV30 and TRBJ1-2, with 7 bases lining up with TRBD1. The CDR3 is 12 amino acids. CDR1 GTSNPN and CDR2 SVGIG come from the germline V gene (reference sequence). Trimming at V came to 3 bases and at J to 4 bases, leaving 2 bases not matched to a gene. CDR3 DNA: TGTGCCTGGAGACAGGGGAGCTATGGCTACACCTTC. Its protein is CAWRQGSYGYTF.

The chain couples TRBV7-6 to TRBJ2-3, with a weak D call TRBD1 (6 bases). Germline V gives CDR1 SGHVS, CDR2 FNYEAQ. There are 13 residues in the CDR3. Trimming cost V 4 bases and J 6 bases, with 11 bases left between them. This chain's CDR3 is CASSSLQGDTQYF. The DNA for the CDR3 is TGTGCCAGCAGCTCCTTACAGGGCGATACGCAGTATTTT. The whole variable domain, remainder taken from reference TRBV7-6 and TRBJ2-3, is GAGVSQSPRYKVTKRGQDVALRCDPISGHVSLYWYRQALGQGPEFLTYFNYEAQQDKSGLPNDRFSAERPEGSISTLTIQRTEQRDSAMYRCASSSLQGDTQYFGPGTRLTVL.

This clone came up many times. CDR3 sequence reads: CASGHGTGLSYEQYF. The DNA for the CDR3 is TGTGCCAGCGGCCACGGGACAGGGCTCTCCTACGAGCAGTACTTC. The V gene is TRBV2, the J gene TRBJ2-7, with 9 bases matching TRBD1. The V gene end was trimmed by 8 bases and the J gene end by 0 bases; junction bases not matched to a gene: 8. CDR3 size: 15 residues. Germline-derived CDR1 and CDR2 are SNHLY and FYNNEI.

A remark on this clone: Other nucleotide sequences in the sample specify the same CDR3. The CDR3 nucleotides are TGTGCCAGCAGCTTAGGCGGGGCCGCCTACGAGCAGTACTTC. Protein: CASSLGGAAYEQYF. The chain is built from TRBV11-2 and TRBJ2-7; the D gene is possibly TRBD2 (6 bases). CDR3 length: 14 amino acids. V shed 1 base and J shed 2 bases, with 9 bases lying between them. The germline V gene has CDR1 SGHAT and CDR2 FQNNGV.

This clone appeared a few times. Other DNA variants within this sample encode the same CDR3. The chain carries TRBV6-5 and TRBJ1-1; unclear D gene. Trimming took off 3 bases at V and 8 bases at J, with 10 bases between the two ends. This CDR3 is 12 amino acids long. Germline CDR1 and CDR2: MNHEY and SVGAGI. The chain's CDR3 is CASSYSGREAFF. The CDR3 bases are TGTGCCAGCAGTTATTCCGGTCGAGAAGCTTTCTTT.

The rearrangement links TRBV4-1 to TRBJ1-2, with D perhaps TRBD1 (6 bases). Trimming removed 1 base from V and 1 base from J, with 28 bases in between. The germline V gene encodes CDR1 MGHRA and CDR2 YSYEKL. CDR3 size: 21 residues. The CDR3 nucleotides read TGCGCCAGCAGCCAAGCTCGTGGTCGTCAGGGGCGCGGACGTTTTAACTATGGCTACACCTTC. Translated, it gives CASSQARGRQGRGRFNYGYTF.

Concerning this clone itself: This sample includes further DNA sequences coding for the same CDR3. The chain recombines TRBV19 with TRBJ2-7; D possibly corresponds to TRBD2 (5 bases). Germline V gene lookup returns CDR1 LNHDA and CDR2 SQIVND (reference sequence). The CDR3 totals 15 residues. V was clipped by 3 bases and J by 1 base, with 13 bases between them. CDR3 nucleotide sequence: TGTGCCAGTAGTATTGGGCTAGCAGGATCCTACGAGCAGTACTTC. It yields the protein CASSIGLAGSYEQYF. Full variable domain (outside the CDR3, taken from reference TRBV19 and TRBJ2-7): DGGITQSPKYLFRKEGQNVTLSCEQNLNHDAMYWYRQDPGQGLRLIYYSQIVNDFQKGDIAEGYSVSREKKESFPLTVTSAQKNPTAFYLCASSIGLAGSYEQYFGPGTRLTVT.

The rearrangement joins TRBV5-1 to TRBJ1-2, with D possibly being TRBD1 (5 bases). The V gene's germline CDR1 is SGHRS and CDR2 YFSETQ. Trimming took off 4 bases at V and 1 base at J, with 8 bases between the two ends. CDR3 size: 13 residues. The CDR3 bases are TGCGCCAGCAGCATCGACAGTAACTATGGCTACACCTTC. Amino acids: CASSIDSNYGYTF.

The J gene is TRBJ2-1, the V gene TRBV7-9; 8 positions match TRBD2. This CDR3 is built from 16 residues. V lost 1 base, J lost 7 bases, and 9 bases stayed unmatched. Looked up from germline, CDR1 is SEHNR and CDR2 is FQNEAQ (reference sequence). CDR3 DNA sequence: TGTGCCAGCAGCTTAGGAGGGACTAGTTCGTTTAATGAGCAGTTCTTC. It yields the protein CASSLGGTSSFNEQFF.

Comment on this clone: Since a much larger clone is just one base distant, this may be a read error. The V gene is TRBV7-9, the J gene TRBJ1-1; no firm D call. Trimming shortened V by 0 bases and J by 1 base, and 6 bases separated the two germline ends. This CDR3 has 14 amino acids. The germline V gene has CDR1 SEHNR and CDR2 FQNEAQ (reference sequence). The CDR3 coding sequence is TGTGCCAGCAGCTTAGCGGGGAGGAACACTGAAGCTTTCTTT. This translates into CASSLAGRNTEAFF.

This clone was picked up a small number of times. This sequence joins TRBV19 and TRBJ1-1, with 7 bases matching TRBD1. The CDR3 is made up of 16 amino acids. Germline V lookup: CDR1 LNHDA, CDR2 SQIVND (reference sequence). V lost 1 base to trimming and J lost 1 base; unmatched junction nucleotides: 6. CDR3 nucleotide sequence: TGTGCCAGTAGTATAGGGGGGGGACAGAAGAACACTGAAGCTTTCTTT. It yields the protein CASSIGGGQKNTEAFF.

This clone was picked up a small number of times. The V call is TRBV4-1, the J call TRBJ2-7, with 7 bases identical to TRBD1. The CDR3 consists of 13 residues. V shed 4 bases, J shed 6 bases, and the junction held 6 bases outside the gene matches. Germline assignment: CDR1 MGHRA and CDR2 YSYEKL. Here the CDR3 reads CASSRGTVGEQYF. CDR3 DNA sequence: TGCGCCAGCAGCCGGGGGACAGTCGGCGAGCAGTACTTC.

The CDR3 DNA is TGTGCCAGCAGCTTGGCCCATTCCTACGAGCAGTACTTC. This sequence encodes CASSLAHSYEQYF. This sequence joins TRBV7-6 and TRBJ2-7; no clear D. The CDR3 runs to 13 residues. V was cut by 3 bases and J by 1 base, with 7 bases left in between. In germline, CDR1 is SGHVS, CDR2 FNYEAQ.

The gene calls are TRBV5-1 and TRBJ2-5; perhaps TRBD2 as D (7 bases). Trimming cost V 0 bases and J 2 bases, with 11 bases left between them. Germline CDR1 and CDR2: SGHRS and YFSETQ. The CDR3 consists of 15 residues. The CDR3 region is CASSLARGGQETQYF. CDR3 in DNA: TGCGCCAGCAGCTTGGCGAGGGGGGGGCAAGAGACCCAGTACTTC.

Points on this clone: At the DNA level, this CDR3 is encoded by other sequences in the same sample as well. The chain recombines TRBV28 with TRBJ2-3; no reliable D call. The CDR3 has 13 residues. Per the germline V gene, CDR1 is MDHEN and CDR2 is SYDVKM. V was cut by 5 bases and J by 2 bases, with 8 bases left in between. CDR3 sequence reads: CASSKGSTDTQYF. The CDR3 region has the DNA TGTGCCAGCAGTAAGGGTTCCACAGATACGCAGTATTTT.

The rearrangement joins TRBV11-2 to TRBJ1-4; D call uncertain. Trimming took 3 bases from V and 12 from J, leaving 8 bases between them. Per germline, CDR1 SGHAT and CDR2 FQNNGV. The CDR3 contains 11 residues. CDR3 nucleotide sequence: TGTGCCAGCAGCTTGAATTGGCAACTGTTTTTT. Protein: CASSLNWQLFF.

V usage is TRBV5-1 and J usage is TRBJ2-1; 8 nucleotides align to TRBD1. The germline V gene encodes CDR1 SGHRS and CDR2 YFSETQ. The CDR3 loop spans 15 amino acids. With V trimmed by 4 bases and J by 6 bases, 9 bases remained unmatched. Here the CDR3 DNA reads TGCGCCAGCAGCGGGGGAGGACAGGGAATCAATGAGCAGTTCTTC. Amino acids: CASSGGGQGINEQFF.

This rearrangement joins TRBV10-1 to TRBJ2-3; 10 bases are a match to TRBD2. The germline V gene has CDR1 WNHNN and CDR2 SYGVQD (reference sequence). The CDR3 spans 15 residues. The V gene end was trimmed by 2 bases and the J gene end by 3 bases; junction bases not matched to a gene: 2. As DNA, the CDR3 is TGCGCCAGCAGTGAGGAACTAGCGGGGACAGATACGCAGTATTTT. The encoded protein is CASSEELAGTDTQYF.

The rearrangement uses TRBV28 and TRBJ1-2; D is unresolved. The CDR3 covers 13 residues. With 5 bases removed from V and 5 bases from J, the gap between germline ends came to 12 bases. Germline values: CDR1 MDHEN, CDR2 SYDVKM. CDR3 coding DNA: TGTGCCAGCAGTCCCCTCGGTATATATGGCTACACCTTC. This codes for CASSPLGIYGYTF.

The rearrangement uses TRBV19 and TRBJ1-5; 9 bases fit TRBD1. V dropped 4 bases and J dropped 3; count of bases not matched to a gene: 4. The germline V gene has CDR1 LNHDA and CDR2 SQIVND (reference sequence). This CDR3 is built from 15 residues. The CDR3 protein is CASSKGTGNNQPQHF. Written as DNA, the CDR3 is TGTGCCAGTAGTAAAGGGACAGGGAACAATCAGCCCCAGCATTTT.

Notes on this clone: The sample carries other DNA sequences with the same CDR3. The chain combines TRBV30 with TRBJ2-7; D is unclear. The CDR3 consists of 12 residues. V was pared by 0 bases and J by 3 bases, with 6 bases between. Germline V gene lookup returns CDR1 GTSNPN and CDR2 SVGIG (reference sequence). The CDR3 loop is CAWSVRVYEQYF. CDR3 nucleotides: TGTGCCTGGAGTGTACGTGTCTACGAGCAGTACTTC.